The 21 T cell receptor beta chains in this list originate from one sample, sequenced in a study of blood T cell repertoires in COVID-19. Clones were sequenced by immunoSEQ multiplex PCR, and TCRdb holds only the in-frame ones, with some missing. The sample has 65,000 to 80,000 clones, around 91% seen once. The sample consisted of peripheral blood. The origin of the receptors is a human donor in a cohort sampled during active COVID-19.

V gene TRBV19 combines with J gene TRBJ2-1; the D gene is possibly TRBD2 (7 bases). Germline CDR1 LNHDA, CDR2 SQIVND (reference sequence). With 6 bases removed from V and 5 bases from J, the gap between germline ends came to 14 bases. The CDR3 length is 14 residues. The chain's CDR3 is CASRPRGGDNEQFF. In DNA, the CDR3 is TGTGCCAGTAGGCCCCGAGGGGGGGACAATGAGCAGTTCTTC.

The chain uses TRBV7-6 and TRBJ2-7, with 9 bases fitting TRBD2. The V segment lost 1 base and the J segment 0 bases; nucleotides outside the gene matches: 7. The germline V gene encodes CDR1 SGHVS and CDR2 FNYEAQ. There are 17 residues in the CDR3. The CDR3 sequence: CASSLVASGVSSYEQYF. CDR3 in DNA: TGTGCCAGCAGCTTAGTCGCTAGCGGGGTTAGCTCCTACGAGCAGTACTTC.

The gene calls are TRBV7-6 and TRBJ2-1; 14 bases are shared with TRBD2. This CDR3 comprises 16 residues. V gave up 5 bases and J gave up 9 bases; unmatched junction bases: 9. Looked up from germline, CDR1 is SGHVS and CDR2 is FNYEAQ. The CDR3 sequence: CASSPRTSGGKGEQFF. The CDR3 coding sequence is TGTGCCAGCAGCCCAAGGACTAGCGGGGGGAAGGGTGAGCAGTTCTTC.

The V call is TRBV10-1, the J call TRBJ2-5, with 11 bases lining up with TRBD2. From germline, CDR1 is WNHNN and CDR2 SYGVQD (reference sequence). The CDR3 spans 16 residues. The ends lost 5 bases at V and 3 bases at J; junction bases unmatched: 8. The CDR3 reads CASSPASGGPKETQYF. CDR3 DNA sequence: TGCGCCAGCAGTCCCGCTAGCGGGGGGCCGAAAGAGACCCAGTACTTC.

This sequence joins TRBV4-2 and TRBJ2-3; tentative D call: TRBD2 (6 bases). V gave up 2 bases and J gave up 7 bases, with 13 bases separating them. This CDR3 is 14 amino acids long. Germline assignment: CDR1 LGHNA and CDR2 YNFKEQ. The chain's CDR3 is CASSQRGSGNTQYF. As DNA, the CDR3 is TGTGCCAGCAGCCAAAGAGGTAGCGGAAATACGCAGTATTTT.

This clone showed up just once. The chain links TRBV25-1 to TRBJ2-2; D is ambiguous. Germline CDR1 and CDR2: MGHDK and SYGVNS. The CDR3 sequence is 14 residues long. V was trimmed by 5 bases and J by 1 base, leaving 8 bases between them. CDR3 amino acids: CASSRLGNTGELFF. Written as DNA, the CDR3 is TGTGCCAGCAGTCGACTGGGGAACACCGGGGAGCTGTTTTTT.

Details on this clone: Other nucleotide sequences from this sample produce the same CDR3. The chain employs TRBV7-2 and TRBJ1-5; D call uncertain. Trimming took 2 bases from V and 4 from J, leaving 9 bases between them. The CDR3 consists of 14 residues. CDR1 and CDR2 (germline): SGHTA, FQGNSA. CDR3 DNA sequence: TGTGCCAGCAGCTTAACCGGGGTTAATCAGCCCCAGCATTTT. This sequence encodes CASSLTGVNQPQHF.

The chain carries TRBV10-2 and TRBJ1-1; the match to TRBD1 covers 8 bases. The CDR3 totals 14 residues. Germline CDR1 is WSHSY and CDR2 is SAAADI. Unmatched junction bases numbered 5, after V lost 7 bases and J lost 1 base. CDR3: CASNPGTGNTEAFF. Written as DNA, the CDR3 is TGCGCCAGCAACCCCGGGACAGGGAACACTGAAGCTTTCTTT.

The rearrangement uses TRBV2 and TRBJ2-2; a possible D gene is TRBD1 (6 bases). The CDR3 length is 13 residues. The V end was cut by 6 bases, the J end by 8 bases, with 13 bases between. From germline, CDR1 is SNHLY and CDR2 FYNNEI. In DNA form, the CDR3 reads TGTGCCAGCAGCATTAGGACAGAAGGGGAGCTGTTTTTT. The encoded protein is CASSIRTEGELFF.

The chain joins TRBV6-5 to TRBJ2-5, with 8 positions matching TRBD1. V shed 8 bases and J 3 bases; nucleotides not matched to a gene: 11. Germline-derived CDR1 and CDR2 are MNHEY and SVGAGI. The CDR3 is 15 residues long. CDR3 nucleotides: TGTGCCAGCGTTACGCGGCAGGGGGCGGAAGAGACCCAGTACTTC. Translating gives CASVTRQGAEETQYF.

The chain couples TRBV24-1 to TRBJ1-2, with D possibly TRBD1 on 6 matching bases. There are 15 residues in the CDR3. V shed 10 bases and J shed 3 bases, with 20 bases lying between them. In germline, CDR1 is KGHDR, CDR2 SFDVKD. The CDR3 spells CATNIRKQGYYGYTF. Written as DNA, the CDR3 is TGTGCCACTAACATCAGAAAACAGGGCTACTATGGCTACACCTTC.

The V and J genes are TRBV11-3 and TRBJ2-1, with TRBD2 identical over 9 bases. The CDR3 runs to 16 residues. V lost 4 bases and J lost 1; bases outside the gene matches: 5. Germline assignment: CDR1 SGHNT and CDR2 YENEEA. The CDR3 here is CASSSSGAASYNEQFF. CDR3 DNA: TGTGCCAGCAGCTCTAGCGGGGCTGCGTCCTACAATGAGCAGTTCTTC. Full variable domain (rest looked up from reference TRBV11-3 and TRBJ2-1): EAGVVQSPRYKIIEKKQPVAFWCNPISGHNTLYWYLQNLGQGPELLIRYENEEAVDDSQLPKDRFSAERLKGVDSTLKIQPAELGDSAVYLCASSSSGAASYNEQFFGPGTRLTVL.

J is TRBJ1-3 and V is TRBV6-5, with 8 bases identical to TRBD1. Germline CDR1 reads MNHEY; CDR2 reads SVGAGI. V gave up 4 bases and J gave up 10 bases; unmatched junction bases: 6. This CDR3 is 13 amino acids long. CDR3 protein: CASSLDRERTIYF. The CDR3 DNA is TGTGCCAGCAGTTTGGACAGGGAGCGGACCATATATTTT.

In this sample, this clone turned up a few times. The chain employs TRBV7-2 and TRBJ1-2, with D possibly being TRBD1 (5 bases). The CDR3 is 13 amino acids. The ends were cut back, 4 bases at V and 4 bases at J, with 10 bases in the middle. CDR1 is SGHTA and CDR2 is FQGNSA in the germline V gene. DNA of the CDR3: TGTGCCAGCAGCTCCCAGGGAAGCTATGGCTACACCTTC. The encoded protein is CASSSQGSYGYTF.

J is TRBJ1-4 and V is TRBV7-8, with D tentatively TRBD1 (6 bases). The CDR3 is 16 residues long. Germline CDR1 reads SGHVS; CDR2 reads FQNEAQ. The ends were cut back, 5 bases at V and 7 bases at J, with 20 bases in the middle. The CDR3 reads CASSANRRGRAEKLFF. In DNA, the CDR3 is TGTGCCAGCAGCGCGAATCGGAGGGGGAGGGCTGAAAAACTGTTTTTT.

The V and J genes are TRBV10-1 and TRBJ2-3, with a tentative D call TRBD2 (5 bases). The CDR3 is 16 amino acids. Trimming removed 2 bases from V and 2 bases from J, with 14 bases in between. The germline V gene has CDR1 WNHNN and CDR2 SYGVQD (reference sequence). In nucleotides, the CDR3 is TGCGCCAGCAGTGAGGATCCGGGGATGGCCACAGATACGCAGTATTTT. It encodes CASSEDPGMATDTQYF.

A note on this clone: A read error may produce the germline difference seen at one junction end. This chain uses TRBV9 with TRBJ1-2, with D hard to call. CDR3 length: 8 amino acids. Per germline, CDR1 SGDLS and CDR2 YYNGEE. This CDR3 is CASSDRDF. The DNA for the CDR3 is TGTGCCAGCAGCGACCGGGACTTC.

The rearrangement joins TRBV6-6 to TRBJ1-6; D remains ambiguous. This CDR3 contains 16 residues. The germline V and J ends were trimmed by 6 bases and 0 bases, with 12 bases remaining between them. The germline V gene has CDR1 MNHNY and CDR2 SVGAGI (reference sequence). The CDR3, as DNA: TGTGCCAGCAGCCACGTGCCGAGCTCCTATAATTCACCCCTCCACTTT. This sequence encodes CASSHVPSSYNSPLHF.

The chain recombines TRBV5-1 with TRBJ2-3; D may be TRBD1 (6 bases). The CDR3 runs 18 residues. V was shortened by 4 bases and J by 0 bases, with 21 bases between the two germline ends. In germline, CDR1 is SGHRS, CDR2 YFSETQ. In DNA, the CDR3 is TGCGCCAGCAGCCCGCGCAGGGGCGAAGAGTTTAGCACAGATACGCAGTATTTT. Protein: CASSPRRGEEFSTDTQYF.

The chain carries TRBV27 and TRBJ1-2; TRBD1 is a possible D gene (6 bases). The CDR3 sequence is 13 residues long. Trimming cost V 6 bases and J 7 bases, with 15 bases left between them. Germline CDR1 MNHEY, CDR2 SMNVEV (reference sequence). CDR3 amino acids: CASRTPGQPGYTF. For the CDR3, the DNA is TGTGCCAGCAGGACCCCGGGACAACCTGGCTACACCTTC.

The chain employs TRBV11-3 and TRBJ2-5; 7 positions match TRBD2. The CDR3 has 14 amino acids. After removal of 5 bases from V and 1 base from J, the junction contained 4 bases not matched to a gene. Germline V gene sequence: CDR1 SGHNT, CDR2 YENEEA. The CDR3 nucleotides are TGTGCCAGCAGCCGCGGGGGAGTCCAAGAGACCCAGTACTTC. Amino acid sequence: CASSRGGVQETQYF.